A selection of T cell receptor beta chains follows, all from one sample in a study of cytomegalovirus exposure and HLA in healthy donors. Assay: immunoSEQ multiplex PCR; the TCRdb copy retains only in-frame clones and omits some. The sample lists approximately 92,000 clones, 60% to 80% occurring once. Sample: PBMCs. These receptors were collected from a man aged 50 or older in good health and CMV-seropositive. CDR3s leave out the opening cysteine and the closing phenylalanine or tryptophan.

V gene: TRBV4-3; CDR3 protein: ASSQEQQGASQETQY
V gene: TRBV25-1; CDR3 protein: ASTTNLPGTQDGQY
V gene: TRBV28; CDR3 protein: ASSLVAGYGYT
V gene: TRBV6-6; CDR3 protein: ASSYSGTSAGELF
V gene: TRBV18; CDR3 protein: ASSPPVIQGNTEAF
V gene: TRBV30; CDR3 protein: AWGEQGALYQPQH
V gene: TRBV6-5; CDR3 protein: ASSPGQGAWETQY
V gene: TRBV2; CDR3 protein: ASDWRGEQF
V gene: TRBV4-3; CDR3 protein: ASSPVENYGYT
V gene: TRBV2; CDR3 protein: ASSEGRDNQPQH
V gene: TRBV7-8; CDR3 protein: ASSLLVAVSSYNSPLH
V gene: TRBV29-1; CDR3 protein: SVEESGYT
V gene: TRBV6-1; CDR3 protein: ASSELGQGASQPQH
V gene: TRBV7-9; CDR3 protein: ASSSTASYEQY
V gene: TRBV4-1; CDR3 protein: ASSRQVVNTEAF
V gene: TRBV20-1; CDR3 protein: SAVRGDTQY
V gene: TRBV4-3; CDR3 protein: ASSRQGGYEQY
V gene: TRBV11-1; CDR3 protein: ASSLETGVNEQF
V gene: TRBV28; CDR3 protein: ASRAPGHSRNEKLF
V gene: TRBV7-3; CDR3 protein: ASSPSGTGTDTQY
V gene: TRBV9; CDR3 protein: ASSPNSRLAGQNYEQY
V gene: TRBV5-1; CDR3 protein: ASSSGQAGTEAF
V gene: TRBV11-2; CDR3 protein: ASSLESSGYTDTQY
V gene: TRBV9; CDR3 protein: ASSVGRTRGQETQY
V gene: TRBV7-2; CDR3 protein: ASSLAGGMGNQPQH
V gene: TRBV2; CDR3 protein: ASKEPLVSSGANVLT
V gene: TRBV28; CDR3 protein: ASTPTGVGNQPQH
V gene: TRBV28; CDR3 protein: ASSSTVDEQY
V gene: TRBV4-1; CDR3 protein: ASTRGGTELAGGPGGANVLT
V gene: TRBV28; CDR3 protein: ASSPSWEFEAF
V gene: TRBV7-2; CDR3 protein: ASSIWAAGGPTQETQY